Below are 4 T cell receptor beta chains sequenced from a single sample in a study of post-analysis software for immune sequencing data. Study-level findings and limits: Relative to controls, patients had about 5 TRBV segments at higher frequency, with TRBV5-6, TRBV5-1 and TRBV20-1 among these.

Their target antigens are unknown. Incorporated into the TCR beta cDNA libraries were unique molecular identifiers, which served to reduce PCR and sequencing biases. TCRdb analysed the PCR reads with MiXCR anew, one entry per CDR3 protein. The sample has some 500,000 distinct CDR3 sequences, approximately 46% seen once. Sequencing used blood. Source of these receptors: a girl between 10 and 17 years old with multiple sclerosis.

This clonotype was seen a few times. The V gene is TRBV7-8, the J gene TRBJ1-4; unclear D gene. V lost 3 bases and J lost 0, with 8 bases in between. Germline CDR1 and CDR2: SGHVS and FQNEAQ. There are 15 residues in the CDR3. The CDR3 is CASSLREATNEKLFF. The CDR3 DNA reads TGTGCCAGCAGCTTGAGGGAGGCAACTAATGAAAAACTGTTTTTT.

The CDR3, as DNA: TGTGCCATCAGCGAACCAAATCGAGGGTATGAGCAGTTCTTC. Its protein product is CAISEPNRGYEQFF. The chain is built from TRBV10-3 and TRBJ2-1; possible D gene TRBD2, 5 bases. The CDR3 consists of 14 residues. V was pared by 6 bases and J by 8 bases, with 17 bases between. Germline values: CDR1 ENHRY, CDR2 SYGVKD.

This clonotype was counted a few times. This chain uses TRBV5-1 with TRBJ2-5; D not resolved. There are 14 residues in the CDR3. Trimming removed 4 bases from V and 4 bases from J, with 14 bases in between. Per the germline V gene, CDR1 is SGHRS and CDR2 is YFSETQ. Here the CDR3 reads CASSGYLSAETQYF. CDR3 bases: TGCGCCAGCAGCGGCTACCTTTCCGCAGAGACCCAGTACTTC.

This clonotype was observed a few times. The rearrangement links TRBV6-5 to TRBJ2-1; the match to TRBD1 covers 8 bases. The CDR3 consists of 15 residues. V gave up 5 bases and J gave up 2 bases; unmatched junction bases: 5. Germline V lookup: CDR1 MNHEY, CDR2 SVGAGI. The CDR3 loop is CASSQDREAYNEQFF. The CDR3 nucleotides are TGTGCCAGCAGTCAGGACAGGGAGGCCTACAATGAGCAGTTCTTC.